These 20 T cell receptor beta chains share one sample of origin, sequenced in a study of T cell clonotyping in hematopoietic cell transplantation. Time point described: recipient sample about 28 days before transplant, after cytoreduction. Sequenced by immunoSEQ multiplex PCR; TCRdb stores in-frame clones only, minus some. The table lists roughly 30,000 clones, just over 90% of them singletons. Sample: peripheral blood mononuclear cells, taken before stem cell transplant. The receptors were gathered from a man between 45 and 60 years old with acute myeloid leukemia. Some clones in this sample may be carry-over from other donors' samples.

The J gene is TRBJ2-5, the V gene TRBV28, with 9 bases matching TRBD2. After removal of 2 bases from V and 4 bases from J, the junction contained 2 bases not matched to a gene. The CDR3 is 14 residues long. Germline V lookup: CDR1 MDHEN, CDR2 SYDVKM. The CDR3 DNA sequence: TGTGCCAGCAGTTTAGTTAGCGGGGGAGAGACCCAGTACTTC. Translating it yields CASSLVSGGETQYF.

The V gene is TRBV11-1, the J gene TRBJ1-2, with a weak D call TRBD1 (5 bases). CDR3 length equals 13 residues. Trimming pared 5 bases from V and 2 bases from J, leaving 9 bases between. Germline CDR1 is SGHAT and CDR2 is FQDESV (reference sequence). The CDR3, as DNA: TGTGCCAGCAGCCCCGACAGAAACTATGGCTACACCTTC. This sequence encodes CASSPDRNYGYTF.

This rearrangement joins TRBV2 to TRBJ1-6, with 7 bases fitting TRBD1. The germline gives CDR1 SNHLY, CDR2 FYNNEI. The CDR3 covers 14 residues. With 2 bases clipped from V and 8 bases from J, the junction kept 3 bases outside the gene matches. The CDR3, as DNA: TGTGCCAGCAGTGAATTAGGGACAGATTCACCCCTCCACTTT. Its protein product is CASSELGTDSPLHF.

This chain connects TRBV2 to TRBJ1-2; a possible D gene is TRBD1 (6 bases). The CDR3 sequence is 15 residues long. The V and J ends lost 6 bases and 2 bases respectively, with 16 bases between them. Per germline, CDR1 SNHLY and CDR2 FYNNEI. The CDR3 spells CASRTLQGGNYGYTF. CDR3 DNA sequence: TGTGCCAGCAGGACCCTACAGGGCGGGAACTATGGCTACACCTTC.

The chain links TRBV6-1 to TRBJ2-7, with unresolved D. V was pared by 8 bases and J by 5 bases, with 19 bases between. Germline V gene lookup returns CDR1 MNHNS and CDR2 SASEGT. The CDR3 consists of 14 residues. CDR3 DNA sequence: TGTGCCAGCTCCCAGAGACCTGAGGAACACGAGCAGTACTTC. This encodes CASSQRPEEHEQYF.

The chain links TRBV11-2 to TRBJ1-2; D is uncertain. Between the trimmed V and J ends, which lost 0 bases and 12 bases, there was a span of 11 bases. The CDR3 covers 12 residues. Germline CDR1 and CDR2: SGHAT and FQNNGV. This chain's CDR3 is CASSLDRHENTF. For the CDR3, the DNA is TGTGCCAGCAGCTTAGATCGTCATGAGAACACCTTC.

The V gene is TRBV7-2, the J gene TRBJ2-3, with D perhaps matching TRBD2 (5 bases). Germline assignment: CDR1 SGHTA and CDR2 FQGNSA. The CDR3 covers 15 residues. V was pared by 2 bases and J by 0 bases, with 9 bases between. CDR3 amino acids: CASSLTPSSTDTQYF. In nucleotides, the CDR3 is TGTGCCAGCAGCTTAACCCCTAGCAGCACAGATACGCAGTATTTT.

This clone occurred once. CDR3 coding DNA: TGTGCCATCAGTGTAAAGGACAGCTCCTACGAGCAGTACTTC. It is translated as CAISVKDSSYEQYF. The gene calls are TRBV10-3 and TRBJ2-7, with D maybe TRBD1 (6 bases). V lost 4 bases to trimming and J lost 0 bases, with 10 bases between them. CDR3 length: 14 residues. CDR1 is ENHRY and CDR2 is SYGVKD in the germline V gene.

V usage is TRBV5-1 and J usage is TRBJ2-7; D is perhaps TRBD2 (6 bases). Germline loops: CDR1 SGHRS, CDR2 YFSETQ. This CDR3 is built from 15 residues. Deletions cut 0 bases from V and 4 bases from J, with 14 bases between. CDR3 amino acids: CASSLGWDFGYEQYF. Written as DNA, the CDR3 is TGCGCCAGCAGCTTGGGGTGGGACTTCGGGTACGAGCAGTACTTC.

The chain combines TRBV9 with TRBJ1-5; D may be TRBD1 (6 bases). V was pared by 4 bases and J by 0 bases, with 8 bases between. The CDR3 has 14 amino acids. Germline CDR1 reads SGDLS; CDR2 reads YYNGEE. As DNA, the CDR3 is TGTGCCAGCAGCTGGGGGGCTAGCAATCAGCCCCAGCATTTT. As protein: CASSWGASNQPQHF.

The CDR3 sequence: CASSLKGLAYEQYF. The CDR3 nucleotides are TGTGCCAGCAGCCTGAAGGGACTAGCCTACGAGCAGTACTTC. The chain combines TRBV11-2 with TRBJ2-7; the match to TRBD2 covers 8 bases. CDR1 and CDR2 from the germline V gene are SGHAT and FQNNGV. The CDR3 spans 14 residues. Trimming removed 5 bases from V and 2 bases from J; junction bases left unmatched: 5.

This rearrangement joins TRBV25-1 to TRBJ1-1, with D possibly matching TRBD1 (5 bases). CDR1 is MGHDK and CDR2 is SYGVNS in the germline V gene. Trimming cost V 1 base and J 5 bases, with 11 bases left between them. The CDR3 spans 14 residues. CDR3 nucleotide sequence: TGTGCCAGCAGTGAATTGGGGGGGAGAACTGAAGCTTTCTTT. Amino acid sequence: CASSELGGRTEAFF.

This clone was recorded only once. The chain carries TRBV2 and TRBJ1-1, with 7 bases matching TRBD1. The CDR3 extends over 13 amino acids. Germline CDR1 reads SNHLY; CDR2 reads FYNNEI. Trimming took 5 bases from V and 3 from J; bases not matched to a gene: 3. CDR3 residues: CASSPRGHTEAFF. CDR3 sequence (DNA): TGTGCCAGCAGTCCGAGGGGGCACACTGAAGCTTTCTTT.

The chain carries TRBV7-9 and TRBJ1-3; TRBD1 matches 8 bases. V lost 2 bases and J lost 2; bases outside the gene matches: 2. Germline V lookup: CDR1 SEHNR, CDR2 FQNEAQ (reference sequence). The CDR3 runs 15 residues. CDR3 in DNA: TGTGCCAGCAGCTTAAGGACAGGGCCTGGAAACACCATATATTTT. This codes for CASSLRTGPGNTIYF. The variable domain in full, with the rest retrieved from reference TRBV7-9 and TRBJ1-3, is DTGVSQNPRHKITKRGQNVTFRCDPISEHNRLYWYRQTLGQGPEFLTYFQNEAQLEKSRLLSDRFSAERPKGSFSTLEIQRTEQGDSAMYLCASSLRTGPGNTIYFGEGSWLTVV.

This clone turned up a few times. CDR3 DNA sequence: TGTGCCAGCAGCTTGGCGGGCCAGCTTCTCCACTATGGCTACACCTTC. As protein: CASSLAGQLLHYGYTF. The chain couples TRBV5-4 to TRBJ1-2; D is undetermined. Germline V gene lookup returns CDR1 SGHNT and CDR2 YYREEE (reference sequence). V lost 0 bases and J lost 3, with 15 bases in between. The CDR3 extends over 16 amino acids.

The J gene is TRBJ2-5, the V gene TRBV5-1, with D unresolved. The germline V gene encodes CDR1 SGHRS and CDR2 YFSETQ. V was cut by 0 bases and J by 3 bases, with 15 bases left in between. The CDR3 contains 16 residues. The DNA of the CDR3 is TGCGCCAGCAGCTTGGTTGCCGGGCCTGGGAAAGAGACCCAGTACTTC. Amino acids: CASSLVAGPGKETQYF. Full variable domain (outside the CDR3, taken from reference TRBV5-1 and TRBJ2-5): KAGVTQTPRYLIKTRGQQVTLSCSPISGHRSVSWYQQTPGQGLQFLFEYFSETQRNKGNFPGRFSGRQFSNSRSEMNVSTLELGDSALYLCASSLVAGPGKETQYFGPGTRLLVL.

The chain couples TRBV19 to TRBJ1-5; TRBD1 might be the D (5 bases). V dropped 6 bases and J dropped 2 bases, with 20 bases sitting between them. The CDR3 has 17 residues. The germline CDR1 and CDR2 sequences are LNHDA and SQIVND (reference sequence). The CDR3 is CASRAGGGVQGNQPQHF. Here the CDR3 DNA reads TGTGCCAGTAGAGCCGGCGGGGGGGTTCAGGGCAATCAGCCCCAGCATTTT.

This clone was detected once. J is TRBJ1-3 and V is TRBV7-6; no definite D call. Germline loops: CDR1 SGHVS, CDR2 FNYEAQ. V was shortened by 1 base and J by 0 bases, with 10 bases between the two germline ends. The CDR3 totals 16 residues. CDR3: CASSLGVASSGNTIYF. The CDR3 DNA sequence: TGTGCCAGCAGCTTAGGCGTAGCGAGCTCTGGAAACACCATATATTTT.

CDR3 sequence: CATSRAASGHGYTF. The CDR3 nucleotides read TGTGCCACCAGCAGAGCCGCCAGTGGGCACGGCTACACCTTC. The chain carries TRBV15 and TRBJ1-2, with D unresolved. The germline V and J ends were trimmed by 1 base and 8 bases, with 14 bases remaining between them. Germline V lookup: CDR1 LNHNV, CDR2 YYDKDF (reference sequence). CDR3 length: 14 residues.

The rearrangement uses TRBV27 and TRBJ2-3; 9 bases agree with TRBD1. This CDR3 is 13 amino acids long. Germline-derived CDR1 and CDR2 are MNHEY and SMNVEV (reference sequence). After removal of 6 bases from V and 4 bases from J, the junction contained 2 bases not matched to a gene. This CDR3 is CASRRTGADTQYF. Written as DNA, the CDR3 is TGTGCCAGCAGGCGGACAGGGGCAGATACGCAGTATTTT.